A single T cell receptor beta chain is shown here with its context. One end of the junction fails to match germline, which may point to a read error. The data originate from a study of molecular identifiers for immune sequencing clone quantification. Study information: Replicate RNA from approximately 20,000 or 100,000 naive CD8 T cells formed five aliquots; four were sequenced.

Isolation of naive CD8 T cells was achieved by sorting on a CD8+CD4-CCR7+CD45RA+ phenotype. Methods described previously, with TCR primers listed, were used for bulk TCR libraries. TCRdb itself ran the PCR reads through MiXCR, one entry per CDR3 protein. The data hold nearly 650,000 distinct CDR3 sequences, with less than 30% observed a single time. The sequence was collected from a human donor in good health. Some libraries in this study had Jurkat cell RNA spiked in. Input material: naive CD8+ T cells from blood, with Jurkat cell RNA spiked in. Subset meaning: FACS-sorted CD8+CD4-CCR7+CD45RA+ naive T cells.

The CDR3 sequence: CASSATSPTAKEPQYF. CDR3 nucleotides: TGTGCCAGCAGCGCGACCTCCCCGACAGCGAAAGAGCCCCAGTACTTC. V usage is TRBV13 and J usage is TRBJ2-5; possible D gene TRBD1, 5 bases. Germline CDR1 reads PRHDT; CDR2 reads FYEKMQ (reference sequence). The CDR3 sequence is 16 residues long. The whole variable domain, remainder taken from reference TRBV13 and TRBJ2-5, is AAGVIQSPRHLIKEKRETATLKCYPIPRHDTVYWYQQGPGQDPQFLISFYEKMQSDKGSIPDRFSAQQFSDYHSELNMSSLELGDSALYFCASSATSPTAKEPQYFGPGTRLLVL.